The sequence of this T cell receptor beta chain was determined in a study of a mutant IDH1 vaccine in newly diagnosed glioma (dated by TCRdb to the early 2020s). Study-wide context: The 30 to 40 treated patients were around 62% male and 37.5% female, with a mean age of around 40 years. Before enrollment, patients had received standard therapy of radiotherapy alone, temozolomide alone, or radiochemotherapy with temozolomide; most received the combination. Peripheral blood was collected at six visits: V03 (baseline), V05, V07, V10, V12 and V13. Longitudinal TCRB deep sequencing was performed for roughly 25 treated patients wherever samples were available for exploratory analyses. Beyond this particular receptor, the publication reports: Selection of PBMC samples for TCRB deep sequencing was based on availability. Immune responses induced by the vaccine were seen in 93.3% of patients across multiple MHC alleles. Pseudoprogression appeared unrelated to alterations in the top peripheral T cell clonotypes detected by TCRB sequencing. The authors stated that sample limitations prevented analyses of patient blood samples from being reproduced.

Concerning this clone: Its specific antigen is unknown. No per-base quality is available; no much larger clone lies one base away.

The method behind the library was the immunoSEQ multiplex PCR assay. Rearranged TCR beta chain sequences were amplified with the hsTCRB Kit following the manufacturer's protocol. Sequencing of TCRB libraries was carried out on an Illumina MiSeq. In the paper's pipeline: The kit vendor's proprietary platform handled demultiplexing, trimming and gene mapping. TCRdb obtained this table from immuneACCESS and retained in-frame rearrangements with V and J assigned. These tables miss some clones; where compared with another copy, unresolved V genes account for less than half of the shortfall, and the remainder is unexplained. V and J calls and clone size come straight from that table; D and trimming were deduced from the DNA. Across this sample there are tens of thousands of clones, with 91% seen only once. 9.2% of the sample goes to the ten largest clones. According to the study, the label for this sample's time point signals: baseline, week 1 (first vaccination visit). According to the study, the label for this sample's treatment or condition signals: pre-vaccination baseline after standard-of-care therapy. Newly diagnosed WHO grade 3 or 4 IDH1-mutant astrocytomas showing loss of nuclear ATRX were present in the donors. The samples were drawn from NOA16, a multicentre, single-arm, open-label phase I trial in Germany that tested a mutant IDH1 peptide vaccine in humans for the first time. For immunogenicity testing, the blood drawn at visit V03 was used as the baseline sample. Genomic DNA for TCRB sequencing was isolated from EDTA blood with the DNeasy Blood and Tissue Kit.

Here the sequenced sample was PBMCs, taken from a glioma patient treated with radiotherapy, temozolomide or both. This receptor was taken from a man younger than 40 with glioma.

The nucleotides read TGCGCCAGCAGCTTTGACAGGCCCCCTAATGAAAAACTGTTTTTT. Translated, it reads CASSFDRPPNEKLFF. The chain employs TRBV5-1 and TRBJ1-4; TRBD1 is a weak D gene call, 6 bases matching. Per the germline V gene, SGHRS is the CDR1 and YFSETQ is the CDR2. The trim is 2 bases for V and 3 bases for J, with a gap of 11 bases between the germline ends. The CDR3 numbers 15 residues from cysteine through phenylalanine. The retained sequence is limited to the CDR3, 45 bases, with the frame set at the first base.